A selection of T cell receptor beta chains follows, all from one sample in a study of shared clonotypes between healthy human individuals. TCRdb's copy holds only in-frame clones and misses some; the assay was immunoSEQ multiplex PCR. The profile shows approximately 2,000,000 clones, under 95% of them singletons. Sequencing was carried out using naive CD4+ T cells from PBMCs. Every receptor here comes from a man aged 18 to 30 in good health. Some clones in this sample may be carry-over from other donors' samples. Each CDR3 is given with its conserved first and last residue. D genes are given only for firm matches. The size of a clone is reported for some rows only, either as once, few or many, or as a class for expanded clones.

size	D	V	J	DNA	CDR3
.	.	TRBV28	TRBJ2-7	TGTGCCAGCCGCAGCAAATCCTACGAGCAGTACTTC	CASRSKSYEQYF
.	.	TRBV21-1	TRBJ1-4	TGTGCCAGCAGCACACGAGAAAGTCTAGAGGACAGGGGTTTTTTTCCGTGGGTACTGTTTTTT	CASSTRESLEDRGFFPWVLFF
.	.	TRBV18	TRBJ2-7	TGTGCCAGCTCACCACGATCCGACAGATCCTACGAGCAGTACTTC	CASSPRSDRSYEQYF
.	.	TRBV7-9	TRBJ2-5	TGTGCCAGCAGCCCAAGGGGGGGGGAGACCCAGTACTTC	CASSPRGGETQYF
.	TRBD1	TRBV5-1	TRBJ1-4	TGCGCCAGCAGCTTGTTGACAGGGACTAATGAAAAACTGTTTTTT	CASSLLTGTNEKLFF
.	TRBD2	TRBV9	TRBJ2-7	TGTGCCAGCAGCCCCTTCGTAGCGGGAGTTGGCGAGCAGTACTTC	CASSPFVAGVGEQYF
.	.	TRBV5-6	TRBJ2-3	TGTGCCAGCAGCTTCGATACTAGCACAGATACGCAGTATTTT	CASSFDTSTDTQYF
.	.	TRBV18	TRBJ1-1	TGTGCCAGCTCACAGGGGGAAGTAACTGAAGCTTTCTTT	CASSQGEVTEAFF
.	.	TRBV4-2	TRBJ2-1	TGTGCCAGCAGCCAAGAATACGGGAGAGCCTACAATGAGCAGTTCTTC	CASSQEYGRAYNEQFF
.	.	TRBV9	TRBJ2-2	TGTGCCAGCAGCGTAGCCCCAAACACCGGGGAGCTGTTTTTT	CASSVAPNTGELFF
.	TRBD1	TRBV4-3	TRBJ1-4	TGCGCCAGCAGCCCAAGGGGGCGCGCAACTAATGAAAAACTGTTTTTT	CASSPRGRATNEKLFF
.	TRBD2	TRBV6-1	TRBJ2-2	TGTGCCAGCAGTAGTAGCGGGAGGAACACCGGGGAGCTGTTTTTT	CASSSSGRNTGELFF
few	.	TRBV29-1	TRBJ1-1	TGCAGCGTTCGACAGGACATGAACACTGAAGCTTTCTTT	CSVRQDMNTEAFF
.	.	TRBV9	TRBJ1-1	TGTGCCAGCAGCGTAGCTGGATATCAGAACACTGAAGCTTTCTTT	CASSVAGYQNTEAFF
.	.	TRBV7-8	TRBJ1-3	TGTGCCAGCAGCTTAGAGGACGCCGGAAACACCATATATTTT	CASSLEDAGNTIYF
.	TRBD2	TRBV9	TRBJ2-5	TGTGCCAGCAGCGCCAGGGCTAGCGGGAGTATAGAGACCCAGTACTTC	CASSARASGSIETQYF
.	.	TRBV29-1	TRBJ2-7	TGCAGCGCAACAAACGGTTTGACGCTCGATGGGTACGAGCAGTACTTC	CSATNGLTLDGYEQYF
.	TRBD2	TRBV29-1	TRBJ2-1	TGCAGCGTTGTAGCGGGAGGTCCCAATGAGCAGTTCTTC	CSVVAGGPNEQFF
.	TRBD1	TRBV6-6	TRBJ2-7	TGTGCCAGCAGTTACTCGCGGGACAGGCCCTCCTACGAGCAGTACTTC	CASSYSRDRPSYEQYF
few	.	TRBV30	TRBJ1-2	TGTGCCTGGAGTGTGGGGGGAAGCTATGGCTACACCTTC	CAWSVGGSYGYTF
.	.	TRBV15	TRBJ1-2	TGTGCCACCAGCGGAAGAAACTATGGCTACACCTTC	CATSGRNYGYTF
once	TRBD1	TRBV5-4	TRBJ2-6	TGTGCCAGCAGCTTAGGGACAGCTGGGGCCAACGTCCTGACTTTC	CASSLGTAGANVLTF
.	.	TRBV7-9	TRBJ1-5	TGTGCCAGCAGCTTTAGCGAGGGGCAGCCCCAGCATTTT	CASSFSEGQPQHF
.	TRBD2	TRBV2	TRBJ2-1	TGTGCCAGCAGTGAACGGACTAGCGGGAGTCAGGAGCAGTTCTTC	CASSERTSGSQEQFF
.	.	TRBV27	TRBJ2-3	TGTGCCAGCACCATGGCTGGAGGGTCCCGAGATACGCAGTATTTT	CASTMAGGSRDTQYF
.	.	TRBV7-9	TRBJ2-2	TGTGCCAGCAGCTCGCTACAGTACCCGATGGGTACCGGGGAGCTGTTTTTT	CASSSLQYPMGTGELFF
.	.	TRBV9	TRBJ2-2	TGTGCCAGCAGCGTACAATCAAACACCGGGGAGCTGTTTTTT	CASSVQSNTGELFF
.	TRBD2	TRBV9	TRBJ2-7	TGTGCCAGCAGCGTAGGTCTAGCGGGTGCCTACGAGCAGTACTTC	CASSVGLAGAYEQYF
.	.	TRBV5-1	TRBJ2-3	TGCGCCAGCAGGGTGACGGTCGTGGCAGATACGCAGTATTTT	CASRVTVVADTQYF
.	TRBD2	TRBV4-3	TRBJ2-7	TGCGCCAGCAGCCGGATAACGCGGGAGGAGTACGAGCAGTACTTC	CASSRITREEYEQYF
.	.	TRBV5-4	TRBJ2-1	TGTGCCAGCAGCCCGGCTAGTGGGGCCAATGAGCAGTTCTTC	CASSPASGANEQFF
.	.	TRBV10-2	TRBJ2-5	TGCGCCAGCGCGAAACGAGGAGAGACCCAGTACTTC	CASAKRGETQYF
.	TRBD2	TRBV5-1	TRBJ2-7	TGCGCCAGCAGCCTACTAGCGGGAGATCGCTTTCCCTACGAGCAGTACTTC	CASSLLAGDRFPYEQYF
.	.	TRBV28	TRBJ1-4	TGTGCCAGCAGTTTCGGGTCTCCGGCGGCTAATGAAAAACTGTTTTTT	CASSFGSPAANEKLFF
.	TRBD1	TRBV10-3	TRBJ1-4	TGTGCCATCAGCACGGACAGGGTGTTTGGCGCTAATGAAAAACTGTTTTTT	CAISTDRVFGANEKLFF
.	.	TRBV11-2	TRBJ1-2	TGTGCCAGCAGCTTAGTCAGCCCCTTCTATGGCTACACCTTC	CASSLVSPFYGYTF
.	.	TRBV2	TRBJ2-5	TGTGCCAGCAATATCCGGGACGCGAGAGAGACCCAGTACTTC	CASNIRDARETQYF
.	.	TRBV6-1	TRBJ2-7	TGTGCCAGCAGTGAAGCGGGGGAAGAGCAGTACTTC	CASSEAGEEQYF
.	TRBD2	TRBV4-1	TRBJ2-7	TGCGCCAGCAGCCAGCTCACTAGCGGAGGAGCCTACGAGCAGTACTTC	CASSQLTSGGAYEQYF
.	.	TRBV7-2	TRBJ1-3	TGTGCCAGCGTCCTTCAGGGCTCTGGAAACACCATATATTTT	CASVLQGSGNTIYF
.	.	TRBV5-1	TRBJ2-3	TGCGCCAGCAGCTTGGCGGCTAGCGGCACAGATACGCAGTATTTT	CASSLAASGTDTQYF
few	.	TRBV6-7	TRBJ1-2	TGTGCCAGCAGAGGCAGGGTGGGGGGCTATGGCTACACCTTC	CASRGRVGGYGYTF
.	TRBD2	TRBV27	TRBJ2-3	TGTGCCAGCGGTTGGGGGAGGGGTGGCACAGATACGCAGTATTTT	CASGWGRGGTDTQYF
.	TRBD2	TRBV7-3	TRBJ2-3	TGTGCCAGCAGTTATGGTAGCGGGGCCAGCACAGATACGCAGTATTTT	CASSYGSGASTDTQYF
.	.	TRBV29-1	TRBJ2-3	TGCAGCGTTGAAACTCGATTCACAGATACGCAGTATTTT	CSVETRFTDTQYF
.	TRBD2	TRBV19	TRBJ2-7	TGTGCCAGTAGTATTACACTAGCGGGAGATAATGACGAGCAGTACTTC	CASSITLAGDNDEQYF
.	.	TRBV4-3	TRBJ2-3	TGCGCCAGCAGCCAGGACACGCGCACAGATACGCAGTATTTT	CASSQDTRTDTQYF
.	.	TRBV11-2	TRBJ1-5	TGTGCCAGCAGCTTAGATCGGAGCAATCAGCCCCAGCATTTT	CASSLDRSNQPQHF
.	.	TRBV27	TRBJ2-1	TGTGCCAGCGCTAGTTCTAAAAACGGCTACAATGAGCAGTTCTTC	CASASSKNGYNEQFF
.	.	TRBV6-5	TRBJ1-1	TGTGCCAGCAGCCTAAGCCGGGACGTCCTTAGGGCTTTCTTT	CASSLSRDVLRAFF
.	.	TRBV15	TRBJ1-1	TGTGCCACCAGCAGAAGTTCGTCCCGTAACACTGAAGCTTTCTTT	CATSRSSSRNTEAFF
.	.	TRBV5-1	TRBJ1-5	TGCGCCAGCAGCTTGGGTAACGGGGGCAATCAGCCCCAGCATTTT	CASSLGNGGNQPQHF
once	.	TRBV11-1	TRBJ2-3	TGTGCCAGCAGCTTAAAAACAGATACGCAGTATTTT	CASSLKTDTQYF
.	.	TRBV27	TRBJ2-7	TGTGCCAGCAGTTTCGGCGGTACCTACGAGCAGTACTTC	CASSFGGTYEQYF
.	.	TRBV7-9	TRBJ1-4	TGTGCCAGCAGCCAGGTGATCGACTGGAAGGTTAATGAAAAACTGTTTTTT	CASSQVIDWKVNEKLFF
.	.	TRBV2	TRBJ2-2	TGTGCCAGCAGTGAAGCATCGCACACCGGGGAGCTGTTTTTT	CASSEASHTGELFF
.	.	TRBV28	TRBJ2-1	TGTGCCAGCAGACTCCTTCAAAATGAGCAGTTCTTC	CASRLLQNEQFF